These 14 T cell receptor beta chains originate from one sample sequenced in a study of brain T cells in children with intractable seizures. Time point defined: blood from clinic visit 5 months post-surgery; TSC patient then seizure free. TCRdb's table, derived via immunoSEQ multiplex PCR, lists solely in-frame clones and lacks some. Among about 340,000 clones listed, more than 85% were seen once. The sample was peripheral blood, taken less than 6 months after surgery. These receptors were taken from a boy in the first two years of life with tuberous sclerosis and intractable seizures.

This chain uses TRBV2 with TRBJ2-3, with 11 bases that match TRBD2. Losses at the gene ends were 7 bases for V and 4 bases for J; bases not matched to a gene: 10. The CDR3 totals 16 residues. Germline V gene sequence: CDR1 SNHLY, CDR2 FYNNEI. CDR3 sequence (DNA): TGTGCCAGCACCTATAGCGGGAGGGCCTTTGCAGATACGCAGTATTTT. It translates to CASTYSGRAFADTQYF.

The chain combines TRBV9 with TRBJ2-4, with TRBD2 identical over 8 bases. V shed 4 bases and J 7 bases; nucleotides not matched to a gene: 7. The CDR3 spans 14 residues. Germline lookup yields CDR1 SGDLS and CDR2 YYNGEE. CDR3 coding DNA: TGTGCCAGCAGCCCACCTCCGGGAGGGAACATTCAGTACTTC. It translates to CASSPPPGGNIQYF.

This clone was counted only a few times. The chain combines TRBV2 with TRBJ2-2; D is uncertain. This CDR3 contains 14 residues. V was pared by 7 bases and J by 4 bases, with 13 bases between. CDR1 and CDR2 from the germline V gene are SNHLY and FYNNEI. The CDR3 here is CASMPTDITGELFF. In DNA form, the CDR3 reads TGTGCCAGCATGCCGACGGATATCACCGGGGAGCTGTTTTTT.

V and J are TRBV6-9 and TRBJ1-1; D is uncertain. V was cut by 10 bases and J by 6 bases, with 12 bases left in between. This CDR3 has 11 residues. The germline CDR1 and CDR2 sequences are MNHGY and SVAAGI. The CDR3 nucleotides are TGTGCCACCCCCGGGGTCCCTGAAGCTTTCTTT. Protein product: CATPGVPEAFF.

The J gene is TRBJ2-1, the V gene TRBV6-6; TRBD1 agrees at 7 bases. The CDR3 sequence is 15 residues long. Germline V gene data show CDR1 as MNHNY and CDR2 as SVGAGI (reference sequence). Unmatched junction bases numbered 4, after V lost 3 bases and J lost 2 bases. The CDR3 DNA reads TGTGCCAGCAGTTATCGACAGGGAGCCTACAATGAGCAGTTCTTC. As protein: CASSYRQGAYNEQFF.

This chain connects TRBV7-9 to TRBJ2-1, with TRBD2 matching over 9 bases. J was trimmed by 9 bases and V by 5 bases; bases with no gene match: 17. Looked up from germline, CDR1 is SEHNR and CDR2 is FQNEAQ (reference sequence). This CDR3 has 17 residues. As DNA, the CDR3 is TGTGCCAGCAGCCCCCGCATTAGCGGGAGCGGGTATTCTGAGCAGTTCTTC. Protein: CASSPRISGSGYSEQFF.

V is TRBV11-2 and J is TRBJ2-1, with TRBD1 as a possible D gene (5 bases). CDR1 SGHAT and CDR2 FQNNGV come from the germline V gene. The length of the CDR3 is 15 residues. Trimming removed 1 base from V and 8 bases from J, with 15 bases in between. DNA for the CDR3: TGTGCCAGCAGCTTAGCCAATCAGGGTGTCTATGAGCAGTTCTTC. Protein sequence: CASSLANQGVYEQFF.

The chain combines TRBV24-1 with TRBJ1-1; tentatively, D is TRBD1 (5 bases). Trimming stripped 6 bases from V and 3 bases from J, with 13 bases between. CDR3 size: 14 residues. CDR1 and CDR2 (germline): KGHDR, SFDVKD. CDR3 sequence: CATSPGGGYTEAFF. Written as DNA, the CDR3 is TGTGCCACCAGTCCCGGGGGGGGATACACTGAAGCTTTCTTT.

V gene TRBV28 combines with J gene TRBJ2-7; TRBD1 agrees at 11 bases. Germline CDR1 is MDHEN and CDR2 is SYDVKM. The J segment lost 3 bases and the V segment lost 7 bases, leaving 2 bases of the junction unmatched. The CDR3 is 13 amino acids. CDR3 amino acids: CASKGQGGYEQYF. The CDR3, as DNA: TGTGCCAGCAAGGGACAGGGGGGCTACGAGCAGTACTTC.

The rearrangement links TRBV29-1 to TRBJ1-1; D unclear. Germline CDR1 is SQVTM and CDR2 is ANQGSEA. V was shortened by 7 bases and J by 5 bases, with 26 bases between the two germline ends. The CDR3 is 16 amino acids. The chain's CDR3 is CSASGPEGWGGTEAFF. The CDR3 DNA sequence: TGCAGCGCTTCCGGCCCCGAAGGGTGGGGAGGGACTGAAGCTTTCTTT.

This chain uses TRBV29-1 with TRBJ2-3, with 8 bases aligning to TRBD1. CDR1 is SQVTM, CDR2 ANQGSEA, per germline. This CDR3 has 17 amino acids. V shed 1 base, J shed 2 bases, and the junction held 11 bases outside the gene matches. The CDR3 sequence is CSVEVSRTGPVTDTQYF. CDR3 DNA: TGCAGCGTTGAAGTATCACGGACAGGGCCGGTCACAGATACGCAGTATTTT.

This clone has only one observation. This rearrangement joins TRBV10-1 to TRBJ2-3; D perhaps matches TRBD1 (6 bases). Germline loops: CDR1 WNHNN, CDR2 SYGVQD (reference sequence). The CDR3 runs 16 residues. V lost 6 bases and J lost 3, with 19 bases in between. The CDR3 reads CASSATRGRRTDTQYF. CDR3 coding DNA: TGCGCCAGCAGCGCCACCAGGGGCCGGAGGACAGATACGCAGTATTTT.

The CDR3 nucleotides are TGTGCCAGCAGTGGGGACAGGGGGCTAGCTAATGAAAAACTGTTTTTT. It is translated as CASSGDRGLANEKLFF. The V gene is TRBV6-1, the J gene TRBJ1-4; the match to TRBD1 covers 12 bases. The J segment lost 3 bases and the V segment lost 4 bases, leaving 3 bases of the junction unmatched. The length of the CDR3 is 16 residues. Germline V gene sequence: CDR1 MNHNS, CDR2 SASEGT.

J is TRBJ1-5 and V is TRBV7-9; D not certain. V was cut by 2 bases and J by 1 base, with 6 bases left in between. The V gene's germline CDR1 is SEHNR and CDR2 FQNEAQ (reference sequence). This CDR3 has 14 amino acids. The CDR3 DNA follows: TGTGCCAGCAGCTTAAGTTCCAGCAATCAGCCCCAGCATTTT. It is translated as CASSLSSSNQPQHF. The whole variable domain, remainder taken from reference TRBV7-9 and TRBJ1-5, is DTGVSQNPRHKITKRGQNVTFRCDPISEHNRLYWYRQTLGQGPEFLTYFQNEAQLEKSRLLSDRFSAERPKGSFSTLEIQRTEQGDSAMYLCASSLSSSNQPQHFGDGTRLSIL.